This entry concerns a single TCR beta chain. Germline trimming cut 4 bases from V and 2 bases from J; bases unmatched to any gene: 4. The germline gives CDR1 SGHRS, CDR2 YFSETQ. The CDR3 spans 15 residues. The data are from a study of response to subunit inactivated influenza vaccine. Via MiXCR, TCRdb re-called the RT-PCR reads, giving one row per CDR3 protein. The sample includes about 780,000 distinct CDR3 sequences, about 18% of them seen just once. The source is a man aged 50 or older who received an inactivated influenza vaccine. The sample here was PBMCs from blood, taken roughly 5 days after vaccination. The chain carries TRBV5-1 and TRBJ2-1; 9 bases match TRBD2. In DNA form, the CDR3 reads TGCGCCAGCAGCCGACTAGCGGACCCCTACAATGAGCAGTTCTTC. Its translation: CASSRLADPYNEQFF.